The 32 T cell receptor beta chains listed next were all sequenced from one sample in a study of response to subunit inactivated influenza vaccine. TCRdb independently ran MiXCR on the RT-PCR reads; one entry per CDR3 protein. This table has about 570,000 distinct CDR3 sequences, 12% appearing once. Sequencing used PBMCs from blood, obtained on the day of vaccination. All receptors come from a man between 45 and 60 years old who received an inactivated influenza vaccine.

This clonotype was detected a few times. Sequence at one end of the junction differs from germline and may be a read error. This chain joins TRBV6-1 and TRBJ2-7; 8 nucleotides align to TRBD2. The length of the CDR3 is 14 residues. Per germline, CDR1 MNHNS and CDR2 SASEGT. This CDR3 is CASSKAGVGYEQYF. The CDR3 DNA sequence: TGTGCCAGCAGTAAAGCGGGAGTGGGCTACGAGCAGTACTTC.

This rearrangement joins TRBV19 to TRBJ2-3; TRBD2 aligns across 8 bases. Per the germline V gene, CDR1 is LNHDA and CDR2 is SQIVND (reference sequence). Losses at the gene ends were 4 bases for V and 1 base for J; bases not matched to a gene: 4. The length of the CDR3 is 15 residues. CDR3 amino acids: CASSTYSGGTDTQYF. The CDR3 DNA sequence: TGTGCCAGTAGTACCTATAGCGGGGGCACAGATACGCAGTATTTT.

This clonotype was found a few times. V is TRBV5-1 and J is TRBJ2-7, with 10 bases aligning to TRBD1. The CDR3 totals 16 residues. The V gene end was trimmed by 4 bases and the J gene end by 3 bases; junction bases not matched to a gene: 10. Germline loops: CDR1 SGHRS, CDR2 YFSETQ. The CDR3 bases are TGCGCCAGCAGCGCCAGACAGGGGGCCCTAAGCTACGAGCAGTACTTC. Amino acid sequence: CASSARQGALSYEQYF.

In its sample, this clonotype was seen many times. J is TRBJ2-3 and V is TRBV5-1; 9 nucleotides agree with TRBD2. This CDR3 has 15 residues. From germline, CDR1 is SGHRS and CDR2 YFSETQ. With 4 bases clipped from V and 4 bases from J, the junction kept 7 bases outside the gene matches. The CDR3 spells CASSLNSGSADTQYF. The CDR3 coding sequence is TGCGCCAGCAGCCTAAATAGCGGGAGCGCAGATACGCAGTATTTT. Drawing the rest from reference TRBV5-1 and TRBJ2-3, the complete variable domain is KAGVTQTPRYLIKTRGQQVTLSCSPISGHRSVSWYQQTPGQGLQFLFEYFSETQRNKGNFPGRFSGRQFSNSRSEMNVSTLELGDSALYLCASSLNSGSADTQYFGPGTRLTVL.

This sequence joins TRBV24-1 and TRBJ1-5; 11 bases are shared with TRBD1. The V gene end was trimmed by 4 bases and the J gene end by 12 bases; junction bases not matched to a gene: 10. This CDR3 is built from 15 residues. Per the germline V gene, CDR1 is KGHDR and CDR2 is SFDVKD. CDR3 protein: CATSDSGTGGTDQHF. In nucleotides, the CDR3 is TGTGCCACCAGTGACTCCGGGACAGGGGGAACGGACCAGCATTTT.

This clonotype was seen a few times. The chain carries TRBV15 and TRBJ1-1; 8 nucleotides line up with TRBD1. V shed 0 bases, J shed 1 base, and the junction held 1 base outside the gene matches. CDR3 size: 15 residues. Germline V CDR1 and CDR2: LNHNV, YYDKDF (reference sequence). The CDR3 loop is CATSRDGQGNTEAFF. CDR3 nucleotides: TGTGCCACCAGCAGAGATGGACAGGGGAACACTGAAGCTTTCTTT.

The chain carries TRBV9 and TRBJ1-2; the D is unclear. This CDR3 is built from 10 residues. The V gene lost 7 bases and the J gene lost 4 bases, with 5 bases spanning the gap. Germline V CDR1 and CDR2: SGDLS, YYNGEE. CDR3 protein: CASVGYGYTF. The CDR3 DNA follows: TGTGCCAGCGTAGGCTATGGCTACACCTTC.

This clonotype has just a few counts. The chain uses TRBV20-1 and TRBJ1-2, with D possibly being TRBD1 (6 bases). The V end was cut by 6 bases, the J end by 1 base, with 12 bases between. The CDR3 is made up of 13 amino acids. Germline assignment: CDR1 DFQATT and CDR2 SNEGSKA (reference sequence). DNA of the CDR3: TGCAGTGCCCGGGACATCCTTAACTATGGCTACACCTTC. This gives the protein CSARDILNYGYTF.

This clonotype was seen only a few times. The chain couples TRBV5-1 to TRBJ2-2, with a possible D match to TRBD2 (5 bases). This CDR3 region has 14 residues. The germline gives CDR1 SGHRS, CDR2 YFSETQ. Between the trimmed V and J ends, which lost 2 bases and 3 bases, there was a span of 8 bases. DNA of the CDR3: TGCGCCAGCAGCTTCGGGGAACACACCGGGGAGCTGTTTTTT. Encoded protein: CASSFGEHTGELFF.

J is TRBJ2-1 and V is TRBV30, with 12 bases fitting TRBD2. Germline CDR1 is GTSNPN and CDR2 is SVGIG (reference sequence). The CDR3 runs 17 residues. V gave up 3 bases and J gave up 0 bases; unmatched junction bases: 6. This CDR3 reads CAWSRTSGVSSYNEQFF. CDR3 DNA: TGTGCCTGGAGCCGGACTAGCGGGGTAAGCTCCTACAATGAGCAGTTCTTC.

The J gene is TRBJ2-1, the V gene TRBV30; TRBD1 is a possible D gene (5 bases). Trimming removed 4 bases at V and 3 bases at J, with 10 bases between. Germline V gene sequence: CDR1 GTSNPN, CDR2 SVGIG (reference sequence). This CDR3 contains 13 residues. CDR3 protein: CAWMKGYYNEQFF. CDR3 DNA sequence: TGTGCCTGGATGAAGGGGTACTACAATGAGCAGTTCTTC. Variable domain in full (rest from reference TRBV30 and TRBJ2-1): SQTIHQWPATLVQPVGSPLSLECTVEGTSNPNLYWYRQAAGRGLQLLFYSVGIGQISSEVPQNLSASRPQDRQFILSSKKLLLSDSGFYLCAWMKGYYNEQFFGPGTRLTVL.

The chain recombines TRBV7-9 with TRBJ2-1; 7 nucleotides align to TRBD1. The germline V gene has CDR1 SEHNR and CDR2 FQNEAQ (reference sequence). The trim removed 4 bases at V and 14 bases at J, leaving 8 bases unmatched. This CDR3 spans 12 amino acids. DNA of the CDR3: TGTGCCAGCAGCTCACAGGGGTTAGATAAGTTCTTC. Its protein is CASSSQGLDKFF.

This clonotype was seen a handful of times. The V gene is TRBV2, the J gene TRBJ1-2, with TRBD1 matching over 10 bases. The CDR3 extends over 13 amino acids. V lost 8 bases to trimming and J lost 7 bases; unmatched junction nucleotides: 7. Germline CDR1 SNHLY, CDR2 FYNNEI. The CDR3 loop reads CASVSTGGSGYTF. In DNA form, the CDR3 reads TGTGCCAGCGTTTCGACAGGGGGCTCTGGCTACACCTTC.

This clonotype was detected only a few times. This sequence joins TRBV10-3 and TRBJ1-3; perhaps TRBD1 as D (6 bases). CDR3 length equals 12 residues. V was cut by 3 bases and J by 7 bases, with 7 bases left in between. Germline CDR1 and CDR2: ENHRY and SYGVKD. The CDR3 region is CAISEQGNTIYF. The CDR3, as DNA: TGTGCCATCAGTGAACAGGGCAACACCATATATTTT.

This clonotype has at least ten counts. The J gene is TRBJ1-3, the V gene TRBV12-3 or TRBV12-4; D remains ambiguous. The V and J ends lost 3 bases and 2 bases respectively, with 11 bases between them. There are 15 residues in the CDR3. The CDR3 sequence: CASSFGSGAGNTIYF. Here the CDR3 DNA reads TGTGCCAGCAGTTTTGGGTCCGGTGCTGGAAACACCATATATTTT.

This clonotype showed up just a few times. V gene TRBV5-1 combines with J gene TRBJ2-7, with 11 bases lining up with TRBD1. Unmatched junction bases numbered 11, after V lost 4 bases and J lost 5 bases. CDR1 and CDR2 (germline): SGHRS, YFSETQ. This CDR3 is built from 16 residues. For the CDR3, the DNA is TGCGCCAGCAGCCAACAACCCGGGACAGGGGGGAACGAGCAGTACTTC. Translation gives CASSQQPGTGGNEQYF.

This clonotype was recorded many times. This rearrangement joins TRBV20-1 to TRBJ1-5, with D unclear. The germline CDR1 and CDR2 sequences are DFQATT and SNEGSKA (reference sequence). V was trimmed by 3 bases and J by 4 bases, leaving 13 bases between them. There are 14 residues in the CDR3. CDR3 protein: CSARSTVPNQPQHF. The CDR3 nucleotides read TGCAGTGCTAGGTCGACGGTTCCAAATCAGCCCCAGCATTTT.

The gene calls are TRBV12-3 or TRBV12-4 and TRBJ2-7; D might be TRBD2 (5 bases). This CDR3 region has 15 residues. The V gene lost 3 bases and the J gene lost 0 bases, with 12 bases spanning the gap. In DNA, the CDR3 is TGTGCCAGCAGTTTGATGGGCGGGTCCTCCTACGAGCAGTACTTC. As protein: CASSLMGGSSYEQYF.

Ten or more counts support this clonotype. The chain joins TRBV15 to TRBJ2-3, with D uncertain. Per germline, CDR1 LNHNV and CDR2 YYDKDF (reference sequence). The V and J ends lost 0 bases and 0 bases respectively, with 1 base between them. The CDR3 extends over 13 amino acids. The CDR3 region has the DNA TGTGCCACCAGCAGAGAAAGCACAGATACGCAGTATTTT. It is translated as CATSRESTDTQYF.

The chain combines TRBV9 with TRBJ2-7; possible D gene TRBD2, 5 bases. In germline, CDR1 is SGDLS, CDR2 YYNGEE. V was cut by 0 bases and J by 0 bases, with 7 bases left in between. This CDR3 comprises 14 residues. The CDR3 nucleotides read TGTGCCAGCAGCGTAGGGCTAGCCTCCTACGAGCAGTACTTC. Translated: CASSVGLASYEQYF.

This clonotype was counted only a few times. The chain links TRBV20-1 to TRBJ1-5; no clear D gene. V dropped 3 bases and J dropped 3 bases, with 9 bases sitting between them. This CDR3 is 13 amino acids long. CDR1 DFQATT and CDR2 SNEGSKA come from the germline V gene (reference sequence). The DNA of the CDR3 is TGCAGTGCTAGTAATGATTACAATCAGCCCCAGCATTTT. This encodes CSASNDYNQPQHF.

This clonotype turned up a few times. The V and J genes are TRBV15 and TRBJ2-3; 9 bases match TRBD1. Per the germline V gene, CDR1 is LNHNV and CDR2 is YYDKDF (reference sequence). CDR3 length equals 16 residues. V dropped 2 bases and J dropped 2; count of bases not matched to a gene: 5. The CDR3, as DNA: TGTGCCACCAGCAGAAGCCGGGACAGGGTCACAGATACGCAGTATTTT. Its translation is CATSRSRDRVTDTQYF.

This clonotype occurred once. Germline is not matched at one junction end, which may reflect a read error. The chain links TRBV12-3 or TRBV12-4 to TRBJ2-6; D may correspond to TRBD1 or TRBD2 (5 bases each). This CDR3 comprises 17 residues. This CDR3 reads CTSSFRGAASGANVLTF. CDR3 sequence (DNA): TGTACCAGCAGTTTTCGAGGGGCCGCATCTGGGGCCAACGTCCTGACTTTC.

The chain combines TRBV10-3 with TRBJ2-7, with 7 positions matching TRBD2. This CDR3 has 19 amino acids. Per the germline V gene, CDR1 is ENHRY and CDR2 is SYGVKD. Trimming cost V 3 bases and J 0 bases; bases outside gene matches: 17. Here the CDR3 DNA reads TGTGCCATCAGTGACTACGGACTAGAAGGGTCCGGAGGCTCCTACGAGCAGTACTTC. Amino acid sequence: CAISDYGLEGSGGSYEQYF.

This clonotype has ten or more counts. The chain links TRBV5-1 to TRBJ2-1; 11 nucleotides agree with TRBD2. The CDR3 has 17 residues. Trimming took 4 bases from V and 6 from J; bases not matched to a gene: 12. Germline V gene lookup returns CDR1 SGHRS and CDR2 YFSETQ. The CDR3 nucleotides are TGCGCCAGCAGCCCTTTCCCGACTAGCGGGACGGGCAATGAGCAGTTCTTC. Protein product: CASSPFPTSGTGNEQFF. The full variable domain, rest sourced from reference TRBV5-1 and TRBJ2-1, is KAGVTQTPRYLIKTRGQQVTLSCSPISGHRSVSWYQQTPGQGLQFLFEYFSETQRNKGNFPGRFSGRQFSNSRSEMNVSTLELGDSALYLCASSPFPTSGTGNEQFFGPGTRLTVL.

This clonotype was recorded a few times. The chain uses TRBV7-2 and TRBJ2-2, with unresolved D. The CDR3 is 14 residues long. V lost 5 bases and J 6 bases, leaving 13 bases between the germline ends. Germline V gene lookup returns CDR1 SGHTA and CDR2 FQGNSA. As DNA, the CDR3 is TGTGCCAGCAGCCCACCCCTAGGCGCCGGGGAGCTGTTTTTT. Its translation: CASSPPLGAGELFF.

V is TRBV7-9 and J is TRBJ1-1; D gene unclear. The CDR3 consists of 14 residues. Germline V CDR1 and CDR2: SEHNR, FQNEAQ (reference sequence). The V end was cut by 8 bases, the J end by 3 bases, with 16 bases between. CDR3 in amino acids: CASRRVTEDTEAFF. In DNA, the CDR3 is TGTGCCAGCCGGCGCGTTACGGAGGACACTGAAGCTTTCTTT.

This clonotype has a count of ten or more. The chain employs TRBV24-1 and TRBJ2-1; 9 bases agree with TRBD2. Germline V gives CDR1 KGHDR, CDR2 SFDVKD. There are 16 residues in the CDR3. V dropped 5 bases and J dropped 2; count of bases not matched to a gene: 6. In DNA form, the CDR3 reads TGTGCCACCAGTGCTTCTAGCGGGGACGCCTACAATGAGCAGTTCTTC. This encodes CATSASSGDAYNEQFF.

This chain uses TRBV3-1 with TRBJ2-5; D gene uncertain. The CDR3 covers 14 residues. V was trimmed by 3 bases and J by 2 bases, leaving 10 bases between them. Germline loops: CDR1 LGHDT, CDR2 YNNKEL (reference sequence). The CDR3 nucleotides read TGTGCCAGCAGCCAGCCCTGGATGCAAGAGACCCAGTACTTC. Its protein is CASSQPWMQETQYF.

This clonotype was counted at least ten times. In DNA form, the CDR3 reads TGTGCCACCAGCGACAGCCGGACAGGGGGCGGTCACACTGAAGCTTTCTTT. It is translated as CATSDSRTGGGHTEAFF. The chain links TRBV15 to TRBJ1-1; 11 nucleotides align to TRBD1. The junction had 11 bases not matched to a gene; V was cut back by 5 bases and J by 3 bases. CDR1 is LNHNV, CDR2 YYDKDF, per germline (reference sequence). The CDR3 totals 17 residues.

The sample holds a few counts of this clonotype. This chain connects TRBV5-1 to TRBJ2-5; tentative D call: TRBD2 (6 bases). V gave up 5 bases and J gave up 0 bases, with 11 bases separating them. Germline loops: CDR1 SGHRS, CDR2 YFSETQ. The CDR3 length is 14 residues. The CDR3 bases are TGCGCCAGCAGGCTCCGGGACTACCAAGAGACCCAGTACTTC. As protein: CASRLRDYQETQYF. Full variable domain (rest looked up from reference TRBV5-1 and TRBJ2-5): KAGVTQTPRYLIKTRGQQVTLSCSPISGHRSVSWYQQTPGQGLQFLFEYFSETQRNKGNFPGRFSGRQFSNSRSEMNVSTLELGDSALYLCASRLRDYQETQYFGPGTRLLVL.

This chain joins TRBV5-1 and TRBJ2-5; no definite D call. Germline values: CDR1 SGHRS, CDR2 YFSETQ. Trimming took off 0 bases at V and 1 base at J, with 7 bases between the two ends. This CDR3 contains 14 residues. The CDR3 nucleotides read TGCGCCAGCAGCTTGGGACGGTCCCAAGAGACCCAGTACTTC. It specifies CASSLGRSQETQYF.